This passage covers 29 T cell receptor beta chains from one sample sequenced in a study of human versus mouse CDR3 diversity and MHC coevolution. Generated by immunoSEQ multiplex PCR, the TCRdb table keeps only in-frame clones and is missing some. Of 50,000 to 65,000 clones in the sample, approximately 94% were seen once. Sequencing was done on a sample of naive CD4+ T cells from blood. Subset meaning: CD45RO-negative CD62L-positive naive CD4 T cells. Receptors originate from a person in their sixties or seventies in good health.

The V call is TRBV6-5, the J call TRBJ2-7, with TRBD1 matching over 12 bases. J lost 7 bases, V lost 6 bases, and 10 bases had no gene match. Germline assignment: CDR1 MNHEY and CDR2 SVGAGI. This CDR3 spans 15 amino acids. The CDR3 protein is CASRPRDRGQEEQYF. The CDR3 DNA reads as TGTGCCAGCAGGCCACGGGACAGGGGGCAGGAAGAGCAGTACTTC.

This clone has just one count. The CDR3 coding sequence is TGTGCCAGCAGCCCCGGACAGAATCAGCCCCAGCATTTT. This translates into CASSPGQNQPQHF. The chain recombines TRBV7-8 with TRBJ1-5, with D perhaps matching TRBD1 (6 bases). V lost 5 bases and J 4 bases, leaving 9 bases between the germline ends. The germline V gene has CDR1 SGHVS and CDR2 FQNEAQ. The CDR3 contains 13 residues.

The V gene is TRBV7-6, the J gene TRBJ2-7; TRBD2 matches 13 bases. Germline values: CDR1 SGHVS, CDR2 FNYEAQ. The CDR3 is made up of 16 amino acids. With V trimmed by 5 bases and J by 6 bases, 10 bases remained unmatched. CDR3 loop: CASSTGLAGVFGEQYF. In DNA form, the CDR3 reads TGTGCCAGCAGCACCGGACTAGCGGGGGTCTTTGGCGAGCAGTACTTC. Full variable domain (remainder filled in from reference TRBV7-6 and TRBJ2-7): GAGVSQSPRYKVTKRGQDVALRCDPISGHVSLYWYRQALGQGPEFLTYFNYEAQQDKSGLPNDRFSAERPEGSISTLTIQRTEQRDSAMYRCASSTGLAGVFGEQYFGPGTRLTVT.

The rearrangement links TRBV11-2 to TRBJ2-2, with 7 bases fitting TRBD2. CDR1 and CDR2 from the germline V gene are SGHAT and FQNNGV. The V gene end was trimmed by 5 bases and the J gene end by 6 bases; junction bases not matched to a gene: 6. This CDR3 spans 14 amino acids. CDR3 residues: CASSRLAGAGELFF. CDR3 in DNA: TGTGCCAGCAGCAGACTAGCCGGCGCCGGGGAGCTGTTTTTT.

CDR3 nucleotides: TGTGCCAGTAGTATCTCAGGGGTTACTGGGGCCAACGTCCTGACTTTC. The encoded protein is CASSISGVTGANVLTF. This chain joins TRBV19 and TRBJ2-6; a possible D gene is TRBD1 (6 bases). The CDR3 is 16 residues long. Germline assignment: CDR1 LNHDA and CDR2 SQIVND (reference sequence). Trimming took 3 bases from V and 2 from J, leaving 11 bases between them.

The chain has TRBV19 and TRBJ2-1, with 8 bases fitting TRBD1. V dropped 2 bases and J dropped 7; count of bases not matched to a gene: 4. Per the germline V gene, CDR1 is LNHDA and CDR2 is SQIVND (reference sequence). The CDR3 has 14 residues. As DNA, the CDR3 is TGTGCCAGTAGTATACCAGGGGGCCAGAATGAGCAGTTCTTC. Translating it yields CASSIPGGQNEQFF.

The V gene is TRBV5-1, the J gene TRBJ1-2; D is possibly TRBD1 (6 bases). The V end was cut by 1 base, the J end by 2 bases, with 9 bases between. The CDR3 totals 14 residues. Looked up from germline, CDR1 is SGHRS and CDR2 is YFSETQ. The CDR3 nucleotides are TGCGCCAGCAGCTTGTCTACAGGGAACTATGGCTACACCTTC. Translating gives CASSLSTGNYGYTF.

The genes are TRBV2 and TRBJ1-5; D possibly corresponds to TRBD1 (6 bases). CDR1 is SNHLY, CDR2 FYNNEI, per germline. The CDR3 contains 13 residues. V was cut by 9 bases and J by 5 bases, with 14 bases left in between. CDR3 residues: CASSNRVDQPQHF. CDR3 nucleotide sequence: TGTGCCAGTTCAAACAGGGTTGATCAGCCCCAGCATTTT.

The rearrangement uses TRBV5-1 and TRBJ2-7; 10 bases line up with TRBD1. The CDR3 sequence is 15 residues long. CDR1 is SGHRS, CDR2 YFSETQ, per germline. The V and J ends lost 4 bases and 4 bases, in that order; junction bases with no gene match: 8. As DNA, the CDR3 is TGCGCCAGCAGCGCCCGACAGGGGGCGGGGTACGAGCAGTACTTC. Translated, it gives CASSARQGAGYEQYF.

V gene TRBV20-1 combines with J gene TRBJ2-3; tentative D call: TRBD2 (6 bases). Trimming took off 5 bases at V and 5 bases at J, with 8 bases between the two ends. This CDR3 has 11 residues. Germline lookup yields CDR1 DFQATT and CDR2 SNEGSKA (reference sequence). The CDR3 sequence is CSAGTEDTQYF. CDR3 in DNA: TGCAGTGCTGGGACTGAAGATACGCAGTATTTT.

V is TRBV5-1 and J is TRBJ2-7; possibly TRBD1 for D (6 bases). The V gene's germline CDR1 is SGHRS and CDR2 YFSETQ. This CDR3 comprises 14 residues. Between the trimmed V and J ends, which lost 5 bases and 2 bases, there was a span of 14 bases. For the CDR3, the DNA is TGCGCCAGCAGTTCAGGGGACGGGGCCTACGAGCAGTACTTC. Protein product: CASSSGDGAYEQYF.

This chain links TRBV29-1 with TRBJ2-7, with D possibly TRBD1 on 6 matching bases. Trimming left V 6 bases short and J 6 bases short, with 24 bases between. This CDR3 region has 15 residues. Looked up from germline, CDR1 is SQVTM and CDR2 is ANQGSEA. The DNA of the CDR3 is TGCAGCGTCCTACTGACAGTTGGGGGCGCTTTCGAGCAGTACTTC. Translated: CSVLLTVGGAFEQYF.

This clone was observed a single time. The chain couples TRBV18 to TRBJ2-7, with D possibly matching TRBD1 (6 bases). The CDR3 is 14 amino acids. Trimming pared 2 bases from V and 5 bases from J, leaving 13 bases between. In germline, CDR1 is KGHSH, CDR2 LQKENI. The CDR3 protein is CASSPFAGADEQYF. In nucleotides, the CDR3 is TGTGCCAGCTCACCATTCGCAGGGGCCGACGAGCAGTACTTC.

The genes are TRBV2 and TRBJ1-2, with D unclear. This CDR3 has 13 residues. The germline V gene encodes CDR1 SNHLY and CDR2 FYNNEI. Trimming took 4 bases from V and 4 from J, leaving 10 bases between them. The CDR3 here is CASSGASLYGYTF. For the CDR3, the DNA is TGTGCCAGCAGTGGGGCGTCCCTCTATGGCTACACCTTC.

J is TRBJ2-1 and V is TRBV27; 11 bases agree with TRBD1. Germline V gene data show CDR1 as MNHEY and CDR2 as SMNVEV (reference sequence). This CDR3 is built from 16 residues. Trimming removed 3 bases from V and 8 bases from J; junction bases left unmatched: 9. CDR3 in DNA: TGTGCCAGCAGTTTTAACCCCGGGACAGGGGGGGATGAGCAGTTCTTC. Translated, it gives CASSFNPGTGGDEQFF.

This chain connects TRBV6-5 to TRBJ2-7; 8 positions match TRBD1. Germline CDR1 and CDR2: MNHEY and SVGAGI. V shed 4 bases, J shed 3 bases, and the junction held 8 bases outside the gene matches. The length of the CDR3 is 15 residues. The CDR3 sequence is CASSSAGGRSYEQYF. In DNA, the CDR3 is TGTGCCAGCAGTTCCGCAGGGGGCAGGAGCTACGAGCAGTACTTC.

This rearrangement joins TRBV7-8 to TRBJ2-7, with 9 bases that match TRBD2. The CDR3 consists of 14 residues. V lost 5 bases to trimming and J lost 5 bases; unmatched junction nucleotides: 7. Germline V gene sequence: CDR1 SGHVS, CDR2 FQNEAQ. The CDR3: CASSQSGRFDEQYF. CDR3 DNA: TGTGCCAGCAGCCAGAGCGGGAGGTTCGACGAGCAGTACTTC.

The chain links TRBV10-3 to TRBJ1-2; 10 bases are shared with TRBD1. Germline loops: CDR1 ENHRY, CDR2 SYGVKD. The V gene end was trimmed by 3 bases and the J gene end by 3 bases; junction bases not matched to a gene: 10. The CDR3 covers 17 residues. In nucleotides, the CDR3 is TGTGCCATCAGTGATGGCGGGACAGGGGCGTCTGACTATGGCTACACCTTC. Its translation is CAISDGGTGASDYGYTF.

CDR3 region: CASSLALNTDTQYF. The CDR3 DNA follows: TGCGCCAGCAGCTTGGCCCTAAATACAGATACGCAGTATTTT. The genes are TRBV5-1 and TRBJ2-3; D call uncertain. V shed 0 bases and J shed 3 bases, with 8 bases lying between them. The CDR3 is 14 residues long. Per the germline V gene, CDR1 is SGHRS and CDR2 is YFSETQ.

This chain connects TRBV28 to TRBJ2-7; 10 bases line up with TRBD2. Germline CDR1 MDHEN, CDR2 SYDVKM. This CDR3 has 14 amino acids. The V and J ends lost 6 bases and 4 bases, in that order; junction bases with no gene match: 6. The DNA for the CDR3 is TGTGCCAGCAGACCTAGCGGGAGCGTTTACGAGCAGTACTTC. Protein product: CASRPSGSVYEQYF.

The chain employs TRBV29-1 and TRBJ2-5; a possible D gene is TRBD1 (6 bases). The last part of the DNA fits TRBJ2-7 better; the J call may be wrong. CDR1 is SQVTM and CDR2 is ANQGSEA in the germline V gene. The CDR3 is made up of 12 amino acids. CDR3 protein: CSVGTNNYEQYF. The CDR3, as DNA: TGCAGCGTAGGGACAAACAACTACGAGCAGTACTTC.

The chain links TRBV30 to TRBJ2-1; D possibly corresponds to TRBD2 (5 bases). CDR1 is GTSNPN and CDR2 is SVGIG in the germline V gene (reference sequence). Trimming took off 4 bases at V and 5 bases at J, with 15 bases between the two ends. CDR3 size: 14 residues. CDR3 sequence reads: CAWTPFEGDNEQFF. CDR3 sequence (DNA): TGTGCCTGGACGCCCTTCGAGGGTGACAATGAGCAGTTCTTC.

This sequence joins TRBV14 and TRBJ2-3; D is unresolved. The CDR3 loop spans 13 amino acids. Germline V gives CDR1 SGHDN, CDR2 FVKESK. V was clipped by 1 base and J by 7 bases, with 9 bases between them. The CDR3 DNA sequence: TGTGCCAGCAGCCAAGTGTCACTAAATACGCAGTATTTT. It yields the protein CASSQVSLNTQYF.

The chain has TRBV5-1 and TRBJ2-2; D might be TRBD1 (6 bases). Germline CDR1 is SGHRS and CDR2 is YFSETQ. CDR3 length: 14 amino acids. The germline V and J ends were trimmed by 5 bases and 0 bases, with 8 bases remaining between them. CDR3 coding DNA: TGCGCCAGCAGAGGACAGACGAACACCGGGGAGCTGTTTTTT. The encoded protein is CASRGQTNTGELFF.

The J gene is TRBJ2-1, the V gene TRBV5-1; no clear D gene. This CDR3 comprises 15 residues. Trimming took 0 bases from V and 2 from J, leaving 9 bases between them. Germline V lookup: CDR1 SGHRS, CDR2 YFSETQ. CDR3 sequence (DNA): TGCGCCAGCAGCTTGGGGGCTGAACCCTACAATGAGCAGTTCTTC. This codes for CASSLGAEPYNEQFF.

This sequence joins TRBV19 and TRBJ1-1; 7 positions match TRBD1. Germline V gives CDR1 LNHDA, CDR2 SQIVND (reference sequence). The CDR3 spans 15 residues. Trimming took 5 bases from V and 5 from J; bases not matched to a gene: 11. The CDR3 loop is CASSPRQGMGTEAFF. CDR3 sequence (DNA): TGTGCCAGTAGTCCTCGACAGGGAATGGGGACTGAAGCTTTCTTT. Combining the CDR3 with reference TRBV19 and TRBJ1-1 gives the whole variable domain DGGITQSPKYLFRKEGQNVTLSCEQNLNHDAMYWYRQDPGQGLRLIYYSQIVNDFQKGDIAEGYSVSREKKESFPLTVTSAQKNPTAFYLCASSPRQGMGTEAFFGQGTRLTVV.

The CDR3 DNA follows: TGTGCCTGGAGGGACAGGGACGTCTATGGCTACACCTTC. Encoded protein: CAWRDRDVYGYTF. J is TRBJ1-2 and V is TRBV30, with TRBD1 matching 8 bases. The CDR3 runs to 13 residues. V shed 3 bases, J shed 4 bases, and the junction held 4 bases outside the gene matches. Germline CDR1 GTSNPN, CDR2 SVGIG (reference sequence).

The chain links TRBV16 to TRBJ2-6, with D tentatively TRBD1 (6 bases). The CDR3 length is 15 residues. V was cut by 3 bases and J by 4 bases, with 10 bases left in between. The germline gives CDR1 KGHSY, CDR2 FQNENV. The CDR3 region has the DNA TGTGCCAGCAGCCACCAGGGGCTCGGGGCCAACGTCCTGACTTTC. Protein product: CASSHQGLGANVLTF.

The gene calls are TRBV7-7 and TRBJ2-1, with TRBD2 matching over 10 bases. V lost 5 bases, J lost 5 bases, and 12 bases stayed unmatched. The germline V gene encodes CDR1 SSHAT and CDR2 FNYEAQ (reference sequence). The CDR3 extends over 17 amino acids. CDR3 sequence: CASSPWTSGRGNNEQFF. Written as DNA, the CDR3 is TGTGCCAGCAGCCCCTGGACTAGCGGCCGGGGGAACAATGAGCAGTTCTTC.